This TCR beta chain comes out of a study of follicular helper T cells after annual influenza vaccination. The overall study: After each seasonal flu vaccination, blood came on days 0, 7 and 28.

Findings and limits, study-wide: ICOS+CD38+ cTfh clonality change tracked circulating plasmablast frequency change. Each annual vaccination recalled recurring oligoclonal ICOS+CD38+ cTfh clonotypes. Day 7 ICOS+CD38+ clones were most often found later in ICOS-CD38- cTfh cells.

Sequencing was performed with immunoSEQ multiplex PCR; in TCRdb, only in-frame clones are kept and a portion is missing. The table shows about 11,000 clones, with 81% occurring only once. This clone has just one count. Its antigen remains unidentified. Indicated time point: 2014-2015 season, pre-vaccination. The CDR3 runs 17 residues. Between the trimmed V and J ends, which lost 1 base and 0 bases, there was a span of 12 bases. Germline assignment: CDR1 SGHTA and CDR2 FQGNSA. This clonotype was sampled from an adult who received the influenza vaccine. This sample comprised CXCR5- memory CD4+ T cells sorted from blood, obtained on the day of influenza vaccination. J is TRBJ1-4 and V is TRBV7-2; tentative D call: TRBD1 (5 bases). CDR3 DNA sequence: TGTGCCAGCAGCTTAGTCGGCAGGGCCTCAACTAATGAAAAACTGTTTTTT. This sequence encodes CASSLVGRASTNEKLFF.